This T cell receptor beta chain is drawn from a study of blood T cell repertoires in COVID-19. Study overall: The United States, Italy and Spain supplied acute and convalescent COVID-19 samples. PBMCs, B-cell-depleted T cells, or T cells provided the cDNA or gDNA that made up the material.

CDR3 length equals 14 residues. Germline-derived CDR1 and CDR2 are SGHKS and YYEKEE (reference sequence). The ends were cut back, 5 bases at V and 8 bases at J, with 19 bases in the middle. The repertoire was sequenced with immunoSEQ multiplex PCR; TCRdb's copy has only in-frame clones and lacks some. Of 200,000 to 250,000 clones listed, about four fifths are singletons. This TCR derives from a man aged 25 to 40 who had recovered from COVID-19. The sequencing sample was made of peripheral blood. This sequence joins TRBV5-5 and TRBJ1-2; a possible D gene is TRBD1 (5 bases). Written as DNA, the CDR3 is TGTGCCAGCAGTCCTCTTGGGGGGACGGTAGGCTACACCTTC. Its protein product is CASSPLGGTVGYTF. Supplemented by reference TRBV5-5 and TRBJ1-2, the full variable domain reads DAGVTQSPTHLIKTRGQQVTLRCSPISGHKSVSWYQQVLGQGPQFIFQYYEKEERGRGNFPDRFSARQFPNYSSELNVNALLLGDSALYLCASSPLGGTVGYTFGSGTRLTVV.